This is a list of T cell receptor beta chains from one sample in a study of monozygotic twins with cystic fibrosis. Libraries were prepared by immunoSEQ multiplex PCR; TCRdb keeps only in-frame clonotypes and omits some of them. Among fewer than 30,000 clones listed, about 82% were seen once. Sequenced: blood. The source of these receptors is a girl aged 2-10 years with cystic fibrosis. Both conserved end residues are part of each CDR3. Fields, in order: J gene, clone size, V gene, D gene, CDR3 protein, CDR3 DNA. The D gene is left open where the match is weak. Some rows have no size entry. The others give once, few or many, or a class for an expanded clone.

J gene: TRBJ1-2
clone size: NA
V gene: TRBV5-4
D gene: TRBD1
CDR3 protein: CASSDGQGNYGYTF
CDR3 DNA: TGTGCCAGCAGCGACGGACAGGGTAATTATGGCTACACCTTC

J gene: TRBJ2-2
clone size: NA
V gene: TRBV5-6
D gene: NA
CDR3 protein: CASRPQLRGELFF
CDR3 DNA: TGTGCCAGCCGGCCGCAACTTCGGGGGGAGCTGTTTTTT

J gene: TRBJ2-7
clone size: once
V gene: TRBV9
D gene: TRBD2
CDR3 protein: CASSVRSLAGVYEQYF
CDR3 DNA: TGTGCCAGCAGCGTAAGGTCGCTAGCGGGGGTCTACGAGCAGTACTTC

J gene: TRBJ1-1
clone size: NA
V gene: TRBV2
D gene: NA
CDR3 protein: CASREGQNTEAFF
CDR3 DNA: TGTGCCAGCAGGGAGGGACAGAACACTGAAGCTTTCTTT

J gene: TRBJ2-2
clone size: NA
V gene: TRBV25-1
D gene: NA
CDR3 protein: CASSPPGGGELFF
CDR3 DNA: TGTGCCAGCAGCCCTCCGGGCGGCGGGGAGCTGTTTTTT

J gene: TRBJ2-1
clone size: NA
V gene: TRBV18
D gene: TRBD2
CDR3 protein: CASSPRTSGSIGVNEQFF
CDR3 DNA: TGTGCCAGCTCACCGCGTACTAGCGGGAGTATCGGGGTCAATGAGCAGTTCTTC

J gene: TRBJ1-1
clone size: few
V gene: TRBV10-2
D gene: NA
CDR3 protein: CASSVDPRLEAFF
CDR3 DNA: TGCGCCAGCAGTGTGGACCCGCGCCTTGAAGCTTTCTTT

J gene: TRBJ2-7
clone size: NA
V gene: TRBV30
D gene: NA
CDR3 protein: CAWTVNPREQYF
CDR3 DNA: TGTGCCTGGACCGTTAACCCAAGGGAGCAGTACTTC

J gene: TRBJ2-5
clone size: NA
V gene: TRBV5-1
D gene: TRBD1
CDR3 protein: CASSLYGTAQETQYF
CDR3 DNA: TGCGCCAGCAGCCTCTATGGGACAGCCCAAGAGACCCAGTACTTC

J gene: TRBJ2-3
clone size: NA
V gene: TRBV19
D gene: NA
CDR3 protein: CASSTQNGTATDTQYF
CDR3 DNA: TGTGCCAGTAGTACGCAGAACGGGACTGCTACAGATACGCAGTATTTT

J gene: TRBJ2-7
clone size: NA
V gene: TRBV29-1
D gene: TRBD1
CDR3 protein: CSVEAGGDEQYF
CDR3 DNA: TGCAGCGTTGAGGCAGGGGGCGACGAGCAGTACTTC

J gene: TRBJ1-2
clone size: NA
V gene: TRBV5-6
D gene: TRBD1
CDR3 protein: CASSLGTGGRPYGYTF
CDR3 DNA: TGTGCCAGCAGCTTGGGGACAGGGGGCCGCCCGTATGGCTACACCTTC

J gene: TRBJ2-7
clone size: few
V gene: TRBV5-1
D gene: NA
CDR3 protein: CASSVDTYTYEQYF
CDR3 DNA: TGCGCCAGCAGCGTGGACACATACACCTACGAGCAGTACTTC

J gene: TRBJ2-5
clone size: NA
V gene: TRBV11-2
D gene: NA
CDR3 protein: CASSLSETQYF
CDR3 DNA: TGTGCCAGCAGCTTATCAGAGACCCAGTACTTC

J gene: TRBJ2-2
clone size: NA
V gene: TRBV29-1
D gene: TRBD2
CDR3 protein: CSVAPSGATGELFF
CDR3 DNA: TGCAGCGTTGCGCCTAGCGGGGCCACCGGGGAGCTGTTTTTT

J gene: TRBJ1-4
clone size: NA
V gene: TRBV6-5
D gene: TRBD1
CDR3 protein: CASSYSGQGGEKLFF
CDR3 DNA: TGTGCCAGCAGTTACTCAGGACAGGGCGGTGAAAAACTGTTTTTT

J gene: TRBJ2-1
clone size: NA
V gene: TRBV27
D gene: TRBD2
CDR3 protein: CASSFQAGAYNEQFF
CDR3 DNA: TGTGCCAGCAGTTTTCAAGCGGGAGCCTACAATGAGCAGTTCTTC

J gene: TRBJ1-2
clone size: NA
V gene: TRBV29-1
D gene: TRBD1
CDR3 protein: CSVAPGQVGITDGYTF
CDR3 DNA: TGCAGCGTTGCCCCGGGACAGGTGGGAATTACCGATGGCTACACCTTC

J gene: TRBJ1-5
clone size: NA
V gene: TRBV2
D gene: NA
CDR3 protein: CASSEPGEEGRQPQHF
CDR3 DNA: TGTGCCAGCAGTGAGCCCGGAGAGGAGGGCAGGCAGCCCCAGCATTTT

J gene: TRBJ2-7
clone size: NA
V gene: TRBV28
D gene: TRBD1
CDR3 protein: CASRRTGGWYEQYF
CDR3 DNA: TGTGCCAGCAGGCGGACAGGGGGCTGGTACGAGCAGTACTTC

J gene: TRBJ2-3
clone size: NA
V gene: TRBV27
D gene: TRBD2
CDR3 protein: CASSLGTSGRDTQYF
CDR3 DNA: TGTGCCAGCAGTTTAGGTACTAGCGGAAGAGATACGCAGTATTTT

J gene: TRBJ1-2
clone size: NA
V gene: TRBV5-1
D gene: NA
CDR3 protein: CASSKDPVRANYGYTF
CDR3 DNA: TGCGCCAGCAGCAAAGACCCTGTGAGAGCTAACTATGGCTACACCTTC

J gene: TRBJ1-1
clone size: NA
V gene: TRBV5-8
D gene: NA
CDR3 protein: CASSRDYRLKAEAFF
CDR3 DNA: TGTGCCAGCAGCCGAGACTACAGGCTGAAGGCTGAAGCTTTCTTT

J gene: TRBJ2-3
clone size: NA
V gene: TRBV19
D gene: TRBD2
CDR3 protein: CASSSGLAGGVDTQYF
CDR3 DNA: TGTGCCAGTAGTTCGGGACTAGCGGGAGGTGTAGATACGCAGTATTTT